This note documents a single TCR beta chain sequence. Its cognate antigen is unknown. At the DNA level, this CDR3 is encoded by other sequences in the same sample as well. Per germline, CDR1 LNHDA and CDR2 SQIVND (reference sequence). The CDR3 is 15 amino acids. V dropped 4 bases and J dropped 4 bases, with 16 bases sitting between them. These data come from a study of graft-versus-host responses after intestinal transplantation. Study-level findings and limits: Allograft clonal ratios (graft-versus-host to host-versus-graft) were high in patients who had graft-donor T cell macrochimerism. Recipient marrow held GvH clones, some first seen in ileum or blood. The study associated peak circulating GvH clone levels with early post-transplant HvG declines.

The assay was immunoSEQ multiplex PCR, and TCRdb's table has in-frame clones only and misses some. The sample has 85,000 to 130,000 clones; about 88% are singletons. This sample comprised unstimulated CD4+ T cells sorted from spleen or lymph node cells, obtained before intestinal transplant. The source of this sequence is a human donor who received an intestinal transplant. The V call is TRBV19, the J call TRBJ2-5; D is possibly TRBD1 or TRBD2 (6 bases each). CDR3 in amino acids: CASSNFRGRGETQYF. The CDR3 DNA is TGTGCCAGTAGTAATTTCCGGGGGCGGGGAGAGACCCAGTACTTC.